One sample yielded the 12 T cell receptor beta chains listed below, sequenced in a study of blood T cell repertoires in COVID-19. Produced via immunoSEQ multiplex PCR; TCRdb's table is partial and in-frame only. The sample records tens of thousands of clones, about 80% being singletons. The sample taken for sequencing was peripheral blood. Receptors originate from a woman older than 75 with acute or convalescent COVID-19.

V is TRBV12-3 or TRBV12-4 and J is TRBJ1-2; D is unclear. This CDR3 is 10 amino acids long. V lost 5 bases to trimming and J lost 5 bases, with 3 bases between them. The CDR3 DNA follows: TGTGCCAGCAGTCGGTATGGCTACACCTTC. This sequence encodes CASSRYGYTF.

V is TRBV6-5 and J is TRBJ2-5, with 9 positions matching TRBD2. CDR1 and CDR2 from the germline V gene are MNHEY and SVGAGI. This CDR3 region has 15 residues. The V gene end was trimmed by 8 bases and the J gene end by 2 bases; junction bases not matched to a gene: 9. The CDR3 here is CASCLAGDFQETQYF. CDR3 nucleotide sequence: TGTGCCAGCTGCTTAGCGGGAGACTTTCAAGAGACCCAGTACTTC.

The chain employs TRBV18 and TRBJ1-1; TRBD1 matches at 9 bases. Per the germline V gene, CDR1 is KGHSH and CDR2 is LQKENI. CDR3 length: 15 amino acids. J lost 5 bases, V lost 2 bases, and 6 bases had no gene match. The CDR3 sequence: CASSPVLGQGTEAFF. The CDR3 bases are TGTGCCAGCTCACCAGTGCTCGGACAGGGGACTGAAGCTTTCTTT.

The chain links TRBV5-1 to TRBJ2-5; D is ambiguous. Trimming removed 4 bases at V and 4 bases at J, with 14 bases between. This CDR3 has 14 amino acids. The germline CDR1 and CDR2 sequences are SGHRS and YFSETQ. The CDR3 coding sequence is TGCGCCAGCAGCCAGGCCGAGAAAGGAGAGACCCAGTACTTC. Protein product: CASSQAEKGETQYF.

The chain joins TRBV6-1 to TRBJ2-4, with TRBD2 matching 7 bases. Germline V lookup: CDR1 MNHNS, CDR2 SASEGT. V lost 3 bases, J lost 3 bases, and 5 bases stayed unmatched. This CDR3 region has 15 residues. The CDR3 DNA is TGTGCCAGCAGTGATCCTAGCGGAGTCAAAAACATTCAGTACTTC. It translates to CASSDPSGVKNIQYF.

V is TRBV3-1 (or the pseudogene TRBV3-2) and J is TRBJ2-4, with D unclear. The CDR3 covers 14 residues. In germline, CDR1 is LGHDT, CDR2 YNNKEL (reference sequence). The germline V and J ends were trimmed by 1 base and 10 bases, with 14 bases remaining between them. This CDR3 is CASSQGPRSGIQYF. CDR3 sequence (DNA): TGTGCCAGCAGCCAAGGGCCTCGCTCCGGGATTCAGTACTTC.

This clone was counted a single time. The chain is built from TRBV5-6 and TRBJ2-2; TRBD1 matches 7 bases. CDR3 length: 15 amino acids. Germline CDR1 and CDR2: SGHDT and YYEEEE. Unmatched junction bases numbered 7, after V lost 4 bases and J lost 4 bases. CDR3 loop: CASSTTGKVTGELFF. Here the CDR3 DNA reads TGTGCCAGCAGCACGACAGGGAAAGTCACCGGGGAGCTGTTTTTT.

CDR3 coding DNA: TGTGCCAGCAGCCAAGGGGGACTAGCGGGAAATACCAATGAGCAGTTCTTC. Protein sequence: CASSQGGLAGNTNEQFF. This chain joins TRBV3-1 (or the pseudogene TRBV3-2) and TRBJ2-1; 13 bases are shared with TRBD2. Looked up from germline, CDR1 is LGHDT and CDR2 is YNNKEL (reference sequence). The CDR3 loop spans 17 amino acids. V lost 1 base to trimming and J lost 6 bases; unmatched junction nucleotides: 6.

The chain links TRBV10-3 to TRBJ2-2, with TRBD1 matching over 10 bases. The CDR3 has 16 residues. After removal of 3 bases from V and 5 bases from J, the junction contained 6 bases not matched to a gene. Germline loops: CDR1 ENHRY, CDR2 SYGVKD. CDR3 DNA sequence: TGTGCCATCAGTGACTCTGACAGGGGGCGGACCGGGGAGCTGTTTTTT. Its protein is CAISDSDRGRTGELFF.

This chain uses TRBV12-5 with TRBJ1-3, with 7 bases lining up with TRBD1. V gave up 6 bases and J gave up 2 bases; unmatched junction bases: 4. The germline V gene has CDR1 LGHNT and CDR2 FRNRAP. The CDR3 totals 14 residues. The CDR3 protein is CASGEGQPGNTIYF. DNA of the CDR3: TGTGCTAGTGGCGAGGGACAGCCTGGAAACACCATATATTTT.

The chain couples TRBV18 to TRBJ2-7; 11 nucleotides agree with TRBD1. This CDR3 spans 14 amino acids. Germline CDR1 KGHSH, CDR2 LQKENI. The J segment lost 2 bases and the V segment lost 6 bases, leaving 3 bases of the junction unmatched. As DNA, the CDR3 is TGTGCCAGCTCCCTGGACAGGGGGCCCTACGAGCAGTACTTC. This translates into CASSLDRGPYEQYF. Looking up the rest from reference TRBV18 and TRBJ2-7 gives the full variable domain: NAGVMQNPRHLVRRRGQEARLRCSPMKGHSHVYWYRQLPEEGLKFMVYLQKENIIDESGMPKERFSAEFPKEGPSILRIQQVVRGDSAAYFCASSLDRGPYEQYFGPGTRLTVT.

CDR3 amino acids: CASSPWGQDSPLHF. For the CDR3, the DNA is TGTGCCAGCAGCCCCTGGGGGCAGGATTCACCCCTCCACTTT. This chain connects TRBV9 to TRBJ1-6; TRBD1 might be the D (6 bases). This CDR3 contains 14 residues. Trimming removed 4 bases at V and 8 bases at J, with 13 bases between. Germline V gene sequence: CDR1 SGDLS, CDR2 YYNGEE. The full variable domain, completed using reference TRBV9 and TRBJ1-6, is DSGVTQTPKHLITATGQRVTLRCSPRSGDLSVYWYQQSLDQGLQFLIQYYNGEERAKGNILERFSAQQFPDLHSELNLSSLELGDSALYFCASSPWGQDSPLHFGNGTRLTVT.